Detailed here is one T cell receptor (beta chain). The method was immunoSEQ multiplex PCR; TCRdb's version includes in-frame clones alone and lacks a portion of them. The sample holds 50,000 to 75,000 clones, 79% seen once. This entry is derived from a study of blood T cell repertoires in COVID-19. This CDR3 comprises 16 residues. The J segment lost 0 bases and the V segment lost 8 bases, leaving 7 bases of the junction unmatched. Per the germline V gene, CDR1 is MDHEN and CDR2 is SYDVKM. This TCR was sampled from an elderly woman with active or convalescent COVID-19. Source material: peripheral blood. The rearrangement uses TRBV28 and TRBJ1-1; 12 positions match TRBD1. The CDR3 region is CASGTGGFVVNTEAFF. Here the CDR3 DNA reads TGTGCCAGCGGGACAGGGGGCTTTGTTGTGAACACTGAAGCTTTCTTT.